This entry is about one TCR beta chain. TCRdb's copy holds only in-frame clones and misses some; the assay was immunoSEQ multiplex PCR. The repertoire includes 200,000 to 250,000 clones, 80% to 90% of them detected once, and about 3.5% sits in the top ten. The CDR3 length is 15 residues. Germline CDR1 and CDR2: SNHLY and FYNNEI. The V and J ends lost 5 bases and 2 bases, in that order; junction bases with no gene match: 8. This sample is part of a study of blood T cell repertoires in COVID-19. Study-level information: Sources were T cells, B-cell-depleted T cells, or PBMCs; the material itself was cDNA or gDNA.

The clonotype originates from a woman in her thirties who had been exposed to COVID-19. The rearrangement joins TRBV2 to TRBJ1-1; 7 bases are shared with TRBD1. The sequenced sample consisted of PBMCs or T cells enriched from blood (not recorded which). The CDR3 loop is CASSTTGTANTEAFF. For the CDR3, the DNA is TGTGCCAGCAGTACAACAGGGACAGCAAACACTGAAGCTTTCTTT.